This TCR beta chain derives from a study of CD8 T cells in Susac syndrome. CD8+ and CD4+ T cells circulating in blood were sequenced for TCR beta. Each multiple sclerosis control was a treatment-naive patient with relapsing-remitting disease that was either stable or active. CD8+ and CD4+ T cells were negatively isolated; TEMRA cells were FACS-enriched. Random hexamers were used to reverse transcribe the RNA input (about 0.45 to 1 ug). Across 54 Vbeta and 13 Jbeta, TCR beta CDR3 was amplified with immunoSEQ multiplex PCR. TCRdb fed the immunoSEQ multiplex PCR reads into MiXCR, producing one record per CDR3 protein. The sample consists of about 300,000 distinct CDR3 sequences, about 91% of them appearing once. Trimming pared 4 bases from V and 4 bases from J, leaving 17 bases between. The CDR3 is 16 amino acids. The germline gives CDR1 SGHRS, CDR2 YFSETQ.

V gene TRBV5-1 combines with J gene TRBJ2-2; D possibly corresponds to TRBD2 (6 bases). This sequence originates from a human donor with multiple sclerosis. Material: CD4+ T cells from PBMCs. Here the CDR3 reads CASSARETRGTGELFF. CDR3 coding DNA: TGCGCCAGCAGCGCACGAGAGACTAGGGGCACCGGGGAGCTGTTTTTT.